The rows below give T cell receptor beta chains drawn from one sample of a study of T cells in localized non-small cell lung cancer. Here immunoSEQ multiplex PCR was the method, and the copy in TCRdb shows in-frame clones only, minus some. The sample has 30,000 to 40,000 clones, around 80% seen once. This specimen consisted of peripheral blood, obtained before any cancer treatment. Every receptor here comes from a male donor aged 60 or over with stage II squamous cell lung carcinoma. Both conserved end residues are part of each CDR3. D genes are given only for firm matches. The size field is filled for only some rows; it gives once, few, many or a size class.

d_call | j_call | v_call | clone_size | cdr3_aa | cdr3_nt
NA | TRBJ2-6 | TRBV7-3 | NA | CASSLVAGSGANVLTF | TGTGCCAGCAGCTTAGTAGCCGGCTCTGGGGCCAACGTCCTGACTTTC
NA | TRBJ1-2 | TRBV19 | NA | CASTLLAATNYGYTF | TGTGCCAGTACTCTCTTGGCGGCGACTAACTATGGCTACACCTTC
NA | TRBJ1-5 | TRBV28 | few | CASSLSRNQPQHF | TGTGCCAGCAGTTTGTCGAGGAATCAGCCCCAGCATTTT
NA | TRBJ1-1 | TRBV9 | NA | CASNQLGRANTEAFF | TGTGCCAGCAACCAATTGGGCCGAGCAAACACTGAAGCTTTCTTT
NA | TRBJ2-5 | TRBV10-1 | NA | CASSAYSSETQYF | TGCGCCAGCAGTGCCTATAGTTCGGAGACCCAGTACTTC
TRBD1 | TRBJ1-3 | TRBV5-5 | NA | CASSSGQGLWNTIYF | TGTGCCAGCAGCTCGGGACAGGGTTTGTGGAACACCATATATTTT
NA | TRBJ1-2 | TRBV21-1 | NA | CASSKLGQGAGGYTF | TGTGCCAGCAGCAAGTTAGGACAGGGGGCAGGTGGCTACACCTTC
NA | TRBJ2-1 | TRBV13 | few | CASSPPVHRVYEQFF | TGTGCCAGCAGCCCACCCGTGCATAGGGTCTATGAGCAGTTCTTC
NA | TRBJ1-2 | TRBV6-1 | few | CASFKNSAYGYTF | TGTGCCAGCTTCAAGAACAGTGCCTATGGCTACACCTTC
TRBD2 | TRBJ2-3 | TRBV14 | NA | CASSPSKRLAGVTDTQYF | TGTGCCAGCAGCCCTAGCAAGAGACTAGCGGGGGTCACAGATACGCAGTATTTT
TRBD1 | TRBJ1-5 | TRBV30 | few | CAWSGAGGSQPQHF | TGTGCCTGGAGTGGAGCAGGGGGCAGTCAGCCCCAGCATTTT
TRBD2 | TRBJ2-1 | TRBV5-1 | NA | CASSLETSGGRSHEQFF | TGCGCCAGCAGCTTGGAAACTAGCGGGGGAAGGTCGCATGAGCAGTTCTTC
NA | TRBJ1-2 | TRBV19 | NA | CASSIRHTGNYGYTF | TGTGCCAGTAGTATTAGGCACACTGGGAACTATGGCTACACCTTC
NA | TRBJ2-7 | TRBV5-6 | few | CASSLITGDYEQYF | TGTGCCAGCAGCTTGATAACGGGCGACTACGAGCAGTACTTC
NA | TRBJ1-5 | TRBV27 | NA | CASSPNYSNQPQHF | TGTGCCAGCAGCCCGAACTATAGCAATCAGCCCCAGCATTTT
TRBD1 | TRBJ1-1 | TRBV6-5 | NA | CASVDRGPGNTEAFF | TGTGCCAGCGTTGACAGGGGCCCGGGGAACACTGAAGCTTTCTTT
NA | TRBJ1-5 | TRBV5-5 | NA | CASSLEGMGLNQPQHF | TGTGCCAGCAGCTTGGAAGGGATGGGACTCAATCAGCCCCAGCATTTT
NA | TRBJ1-1 | TRBV10-3 | many | CAISEPPGDLEAFF | TGTGCCATCAGTGAGCCTCCTGGGGACCTGGAAGCTTTCTTT
NA | TRBJ1-2 | TRBV6-4 | few | CASSGSGVSSLNFNYGYTF | TGTGCCAGCAGTGGGTCAGGGGTCTCCTCCCTCAACTTTAACTATGGCTACACCTTC
TRBD2 | TRBJ2-7 | TRBV5-5 | NA | CASSWTSGYEQYF | TGTGCCAGCAGCTGGACTAGCGGGTACGAGCAGTACTTC
NA | TRBJ1-5 | TRBV10-3 | NA | CAISPTDSNQPQHF | TGTGCCATCAGTCCGACGGATAGCAATCAGCCCCAGCATTTT
NA | TRBJ1-1 | TRBV27 | few | CASSSLPPATEAFF | TGTGCCAGCAGTTCACTCCCTCCGGCCACTGAAGCTTTCTTT
NA | TRBJ2-5 | TRBV19 | NA | CASSLGGGARQETQYF | TGTGCCAGTAGTTTGGGGGGGGGCGCAAGGCAAGAGACCCAGTACTTC
NA | TRBJ2-1 | TRBV7-8 | NA | CASSPGGPAWDEQFF | TGTGCCAGCAGCCCCGGGGGGCCAGCGTGGGATGAGCAGTTCTTC
NA | TRBJ1-2 | TRBV5-4 | few | CASSLGPGPRTIYGYTF | TGTGCCAGCAGCTTGGGGCCGGGACCCAGGACGATCTATGGCTACACCTTC
TRBD2 | TRBJ2-5 | TRBV5-6 | few | CASMSGGYQETQYF | TGTGCCAGCATGTCGGGGGGATACCAAGAGACCCAGTACTTC
NA | TRBJ1-1 | TRBV6-5 | once | CASSYVGAPEAFF | TGTGCCAGCAGTTACGTAGGGGCCCCTGAAGCTTTCTTT
NA | TRBJ1-5 | TRBV19 | NA | CASTMGSQRSNQPQHF | TGTGCCAGTACCATGGGGTCCCAGCGGAGCAATCAGCCCCAGCATTTT
TRBD2 | TRBJ2-5 | TRBV7-2 | NA | CASSLQAGEETQYF | TGTGCCAGCAGCTTACAAGCGGGGGAAGAGACCCAGTACTTC
TRBD2 | TRBJ2-3 | TRBV10-2 | NA | CASSESRSSGTSTDTQYF | TGCGCCAGCAGTGAATCCCGGTCTAGCGGTACTAGCACAGATACGCAGTATTTT
TRBD1 | TRBJ1-2 | TRBV19 | few | CASRRQGDYGYTF | TGTGCCAGTAGACGACAGGGAGACTATGGCTACACCTTC
NA | TRBJ1-5 | TRBV10-3 | once | CAISESNRDQPQHF | TGTGCCATCAGTGAGTCTAACAGGGATCAGCCCCAGCATTTT
NA | TRBJ2-2 | TRBV6-5 | NA | CASRRRNSNTGELFF | TGTGCCAGCAGGCGACGGAATTCGAACACCGGGGAGCTGTTTTTT
NA | TRBJ1-1 | TRBV6-6 | few | CASSYPEGTEAFF | TGTGCCAGCAGTTACCCGGAAGGCACTGAAGCTTTCTTT
NA | TRBJ1-1 | TRBV25-1 | few | CASSEDNANTEAFF | TGTGCCAGCAGTGAAGACAATGCGAACACTGAAGCTTTCTTT
NA | TRBJ1-2 | TRBV9 | few | CASNTAGFQDGYTF | TGTGCCAGCAACACCGCAGGGTTTCAGGATGGCTACACCTTC
NA | TRBJ2-2 | TRBV29-1 | NA | CSVGWDTSPGELFF | TGCAGCGTTGGGTGGGACACTAGCCCCGGGGAGCTGTTTTTT
NA | TRBJ2-5 | TRBV5-6 | NA | CASSLILKAAETQYF | TGTGCCAGCAGCCTAATTCTCAAGGCCGCGGAGACCCAGTACTTC
NA | TRBJ1-6 | TRBV10-3 | NA | CAINLDRNSPLHF | TGTGCCATCAACCTGGACAGAAATTCACCCCTCCACTTT
NA | TRBJ1-1 | TRBV25-1 | NA | CASSEGQVGVTEAFF | TGTGCCAGCAGTGAAGGGCAGGTCGGGGTCACTGAAGCTTTCTTT
NA | TRBJ1-1 | TRBV20-1 | NA | CSARDLDIAFF | TGCAGTGCTAGAGATTTGGATATAGCTTTCTTT
NA | TRBJ2-5 | TRBV7-9 | NA | CASSLAHQGAKTQYF | TGTGCCAGCAGCTTAGCGCATCAGGGCGCGAAGACCCAGTACTTC
NA | TRBJ2-1 | TRBV9 | NA | CASSVQESSYNEQFF | TGTGCCAGCAGCGTGCAGGAGAGCTCCTACAATGAGCAGTTCTTC
TRBD1 | TRBJ2-7 | TRBV18 | NA | CASSTYRGEQYF | TGTGCCAGCTCAACCTACAGGGGCGAGCAGTACTTC
NA | TRBJ1-4 | TRBV2 | NA | CASRIRAGDEKLFF | TGTGCCAGCAGGATCAGGGCAGGGGATGAAAAACTGTTTTTT
NA | TRBJ1-4 | TRBV5-1 | NA | CASSLGTSEKLFF | TGCGCCAGCAGCTTGGGTACAAGTGAAAAACTGTTTTTT
TRBD1 | TRBJ2-4 | TRBV7-9 | NA | CASSLAKGAGAKNIQYF | TGTGCCAGCAGCTTAGCGAAGGGGGCTGGAGCCAAAAACATTCAGTACTTC
TRBD1 | TRBJ2-1 | TRBV5-6 | NA | CASSSLAAQGANEQFF | TGTGCCAGCAGCTCCTTAGCGGCGCAGGGGGCCAATGAGCAGTTCTTC
NA | TRBJ1-1 | TRBV14 | few | CASSRGLQTEAFF | TGTGCCAGCAGCCGCGGACTGCAAACTGAAGCTTTCTTT
NA | TRBJ1-1 | TRBV5-4 | NA | CASSSAGSLNTEAFF | TGTGCCAGCAGCTCGGCAGGGAGCCTGAACACTGAAGCTTTCTTT
NA | TRBJ2-1 | TRBV5-6 | NA | CASTFDRIYNEQFF | TGTGCCAGCACCTTCGACAGAATATACAATGAGCAGTTCTTC
NA | TRBJ1-1 | TRBV27 | few | CASSDDLNTEAFF | TGTGCCAGCAGCGACGATCTGAACACTGAAGCTTTCTTT
NA | TRBJ2-1 | TRBV27 | NA | CASSQNRNEQFF | TGTGCCAGCAGTCAAAACCGCAATGAGCAGTTCTTC
NA | TRBJ1-3 | TRBV30 | NA | CAWKKTGNTIYF | TGTGCCTGGAAGAAAACTGGAAACACCATATATTTT
TRBD1 | TRBJ1-2 | TRBV5-5 | NA | CASSLTTGVGYTF | TGTGCCAGCAGCCTGACTACAGGGGTAGGCTACACCTTC
NA | TRBJ1-1 | TRBV27 | few | CASVGFADTEAFF | TGTGCCAGCGTGGGTTTCGCGGACACTGAAGCTTTCTTT
NA | TRBJ2-5 | TRBV7-2 | NA | CASSSPPVRAQYF | TGTGCCAGCAGCAGTCCCCCTGTGAGGGCCCAGTACTTC
NA | TRBJ1-2 | TRBV18 | NA | CASSPPTAVYGYTF | TGTGCCAGCTCACCACCGACAGCTGTCTATGGCTACACCTTC